This T cell receptor beta chain was captured by sequencing in a study of cytomegalovirus exposure and HLA in healthy donors. Study-level results: Available immune exposure information was restricted to CMV serostatus only. It was 150 or so TCR beta chains that were listed as cytomegalovirus-associated.

The ends were cut back, 5 bases at V and 3 bases at J, with 7 bases in the middle. The CDR3 has 12 residues. From germline, CDR1 is LNHDA and CDR2 SQIVND (reference sequence). The PCR had 60 Vbeta and 13 Jbeta primers. Method: immunoSEQ multiplex PCR; TCRdb's copy keeps in-frame clones and lacks some. Of over 250,000 clones in the sample, around 86% were seen once. As for this clone: No antigen is known for it.

Sequencing was performed on PBMCs. This clonotype was sampled from a man aged 40-49 years in good health and CMV-seropositive. V usage is TRBV19 and J usage is TRBJ1-1; perhaps TRBD1 as D (5 bases). CDR3 sequence reads: CASSWGDTEAFF. As DNA, the CDR3 is TGTGCCAGTAGTTGGGGGGACACTGAAGCTTTCTTT.